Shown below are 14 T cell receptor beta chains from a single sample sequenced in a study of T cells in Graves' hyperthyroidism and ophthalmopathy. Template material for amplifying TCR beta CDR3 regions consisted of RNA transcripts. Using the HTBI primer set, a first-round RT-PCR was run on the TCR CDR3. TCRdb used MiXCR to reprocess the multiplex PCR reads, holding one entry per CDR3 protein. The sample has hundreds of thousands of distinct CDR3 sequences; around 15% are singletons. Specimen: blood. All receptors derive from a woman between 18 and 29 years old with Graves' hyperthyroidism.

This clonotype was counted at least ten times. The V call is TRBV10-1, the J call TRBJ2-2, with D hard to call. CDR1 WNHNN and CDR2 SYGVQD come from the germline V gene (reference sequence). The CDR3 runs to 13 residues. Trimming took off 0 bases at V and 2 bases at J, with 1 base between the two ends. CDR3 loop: CASSESNTGELFF. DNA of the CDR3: TGCGCCAGCAGTGAGTCAAACACCGGGGAGCTGTTTTTT.

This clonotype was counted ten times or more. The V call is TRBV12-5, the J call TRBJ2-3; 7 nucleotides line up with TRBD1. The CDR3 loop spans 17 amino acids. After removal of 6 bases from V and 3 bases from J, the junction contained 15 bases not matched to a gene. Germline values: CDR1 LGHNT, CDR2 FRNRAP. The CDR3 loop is CASGFTRQGGGTDTQYF. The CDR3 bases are TGTGCTAGTGGATTTACAAGACAGGGCGGCGGGACAGATACGCAGTATTTT.

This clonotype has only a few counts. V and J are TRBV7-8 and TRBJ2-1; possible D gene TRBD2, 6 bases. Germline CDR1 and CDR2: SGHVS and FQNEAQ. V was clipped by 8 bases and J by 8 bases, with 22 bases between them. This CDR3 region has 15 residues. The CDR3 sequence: CASSRLSTSNDEQFF. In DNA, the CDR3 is TGTGCCAGCTCTAGACTCTCGACTAGTAACGATGAGCAGTTCTTC.

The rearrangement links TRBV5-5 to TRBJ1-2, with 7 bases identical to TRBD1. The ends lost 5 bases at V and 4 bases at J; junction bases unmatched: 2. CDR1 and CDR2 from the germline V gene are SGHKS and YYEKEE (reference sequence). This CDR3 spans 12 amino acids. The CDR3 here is CASRRTGYGYTF. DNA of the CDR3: TGTGCCAGCAGGAGGACAGGCTATGGCTACACCTTC.

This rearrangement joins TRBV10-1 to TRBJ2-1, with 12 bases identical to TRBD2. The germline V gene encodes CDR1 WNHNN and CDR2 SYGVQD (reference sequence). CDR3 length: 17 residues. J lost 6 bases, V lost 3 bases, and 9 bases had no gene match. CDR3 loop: CASSDLSGLAGLNEQFF. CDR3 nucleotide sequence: TGCGCCAGCAGTGACCTGTCTGGACTAGCGGGACTCAATGAGCAGTTCTTC.

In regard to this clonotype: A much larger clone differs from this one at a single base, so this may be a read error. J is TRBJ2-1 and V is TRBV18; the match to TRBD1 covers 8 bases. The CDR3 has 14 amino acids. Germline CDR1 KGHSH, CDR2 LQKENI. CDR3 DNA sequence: TGTGCCAGCCCACCGGGGACAGGTTACAATGAGCAGTTCTTC. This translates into CASPPGTGYNEQFF.

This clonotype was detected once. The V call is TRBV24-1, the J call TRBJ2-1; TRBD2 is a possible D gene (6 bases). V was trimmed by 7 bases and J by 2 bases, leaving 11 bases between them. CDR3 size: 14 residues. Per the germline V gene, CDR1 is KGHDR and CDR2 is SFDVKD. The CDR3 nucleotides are TGTGCCACCAGCGGGAGAAGGCCCTACAATGAGCAGTTCTTC. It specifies CATSGRRPYNEQFF.

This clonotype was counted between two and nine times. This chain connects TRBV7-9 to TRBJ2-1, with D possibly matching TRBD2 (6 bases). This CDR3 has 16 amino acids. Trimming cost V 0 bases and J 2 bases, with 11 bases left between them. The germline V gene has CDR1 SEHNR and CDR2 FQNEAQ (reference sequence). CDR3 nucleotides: TGTGCCAGCAGCTTAGCGAGCGGGCAGGCCTACAATGAGCAGTTCTTC. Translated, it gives CASSLASGQAYNEQFF.

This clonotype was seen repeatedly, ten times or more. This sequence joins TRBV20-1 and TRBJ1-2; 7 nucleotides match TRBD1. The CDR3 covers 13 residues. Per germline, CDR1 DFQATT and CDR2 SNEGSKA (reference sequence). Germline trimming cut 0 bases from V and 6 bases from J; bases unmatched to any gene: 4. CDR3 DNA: TGCAGTGCTAGAGATCAGGGGGTGCATGGCTACACCTTC. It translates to CSARDQGVHGYTF.

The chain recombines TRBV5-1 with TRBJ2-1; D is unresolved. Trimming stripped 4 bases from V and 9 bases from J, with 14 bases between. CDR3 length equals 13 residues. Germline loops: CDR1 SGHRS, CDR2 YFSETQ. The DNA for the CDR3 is TGCGCCAGCAGCCCTGGCGTACCTAGTGAGCAGTTCTTC. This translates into CASSPGVPSEQFF. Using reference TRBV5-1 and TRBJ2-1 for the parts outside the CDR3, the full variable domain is KAGVTQTPRYLIKTRGQQVTLSCSPISGHRSVSWYQQTPGQGLQFLFEYFSETQRNKGNFPGRFSGRQFSNSRSEMNVSTLELGDSALYLCASSPGVPSEQFFGPGTRLTVL.

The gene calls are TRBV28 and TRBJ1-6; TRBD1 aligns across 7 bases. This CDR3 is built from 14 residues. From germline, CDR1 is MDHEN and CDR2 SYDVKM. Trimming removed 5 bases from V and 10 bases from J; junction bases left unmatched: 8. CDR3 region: CASSPPDRYSPLHF. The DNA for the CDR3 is TGTGCCAGCAGTCCACCGGACAGGTACTCACCCCTCCACTTT.

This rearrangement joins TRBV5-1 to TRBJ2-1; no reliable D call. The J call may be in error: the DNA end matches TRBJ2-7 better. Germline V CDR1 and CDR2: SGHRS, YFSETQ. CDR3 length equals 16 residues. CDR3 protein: CASSPTVTVVGNEQYF. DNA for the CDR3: TGCGCCAGCAGCCCCACTGTGACCGTTGTGGGCAATGAGCAGTACTTC.

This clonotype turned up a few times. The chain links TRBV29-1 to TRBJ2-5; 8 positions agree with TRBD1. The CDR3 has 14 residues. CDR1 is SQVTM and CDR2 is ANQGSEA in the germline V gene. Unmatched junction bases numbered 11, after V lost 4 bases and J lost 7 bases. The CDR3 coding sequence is TGCAGCGTTGTGGACAGGGAAAGATGGGGGACCCAGTACTTC. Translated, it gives CSVVDRERWGTQYF.

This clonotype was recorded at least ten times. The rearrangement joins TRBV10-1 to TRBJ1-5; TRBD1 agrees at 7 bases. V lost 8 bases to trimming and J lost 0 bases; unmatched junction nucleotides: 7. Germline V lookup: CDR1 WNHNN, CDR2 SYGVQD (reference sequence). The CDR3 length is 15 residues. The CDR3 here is CASGQASFSNQPQHF. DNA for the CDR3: TGCGCCAGCGGACAGGCCTCTTTTAGCAATCAGCCCCAGCATTTT.